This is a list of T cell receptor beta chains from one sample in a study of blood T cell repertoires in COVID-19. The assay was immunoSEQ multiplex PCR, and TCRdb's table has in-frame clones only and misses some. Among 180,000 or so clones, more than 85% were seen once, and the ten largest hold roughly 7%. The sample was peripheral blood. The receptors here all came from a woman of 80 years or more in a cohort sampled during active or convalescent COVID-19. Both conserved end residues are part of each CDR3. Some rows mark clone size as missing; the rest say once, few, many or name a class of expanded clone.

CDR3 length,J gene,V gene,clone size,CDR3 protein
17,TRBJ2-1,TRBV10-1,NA,CASSGGLGQGPYNEQFF
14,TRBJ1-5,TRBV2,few,CASRPGVRSQPQHF
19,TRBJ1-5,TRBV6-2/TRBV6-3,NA,CASSYSSGTGFVSNQPQHF
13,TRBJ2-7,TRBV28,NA,CASSLGRDWEQYF
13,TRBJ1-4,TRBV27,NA,CASAGDSDEKLFF
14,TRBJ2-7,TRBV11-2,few,CASSFGEIVYEQYF
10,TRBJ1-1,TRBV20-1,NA,CSAAGTEAFF
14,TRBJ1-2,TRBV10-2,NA,CASTDTRAGYGYTF
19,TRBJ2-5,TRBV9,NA,CASSVGLAGGEMNQETQYF
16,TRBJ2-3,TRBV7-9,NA,CASSSQGGVGTDTQYF
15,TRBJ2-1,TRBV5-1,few,CASSTDGAGYNEQFF
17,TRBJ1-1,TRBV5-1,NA,CASSLPSRDSPRTEAFF
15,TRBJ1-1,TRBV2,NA,CASRRDSVINLEAFF
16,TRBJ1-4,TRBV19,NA,CASRTKLSATNEKLFF
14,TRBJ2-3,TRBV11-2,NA,CASSLAGGPDTQYF
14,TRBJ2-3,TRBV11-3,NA,CASSFRQGTDTQYF
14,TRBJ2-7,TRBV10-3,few,CAIRGTGFPYEQYF
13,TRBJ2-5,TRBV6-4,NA,CASSGGDVETQYF
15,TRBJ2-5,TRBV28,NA,CASSLARGNQETQYF
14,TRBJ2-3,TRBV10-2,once,CASAPGGGADTQYF
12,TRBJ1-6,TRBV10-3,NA,CAIRGGSSPLHF
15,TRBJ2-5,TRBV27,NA,CASSPPLARKVTQYF
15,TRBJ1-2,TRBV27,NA,CASSLGARINYGYTF
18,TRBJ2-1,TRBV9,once,CASSANQGAGFIGNEQFF
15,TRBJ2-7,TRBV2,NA,CASSGLTGLPYEQYF
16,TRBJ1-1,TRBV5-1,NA,CASSHSTGGADTEAFF
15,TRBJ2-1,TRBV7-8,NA,CASSLSSSSYNEQFF
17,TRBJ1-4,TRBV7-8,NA,CASSLGGWGQFNEKLFF
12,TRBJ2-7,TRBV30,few,CAWSRGSYEQYF
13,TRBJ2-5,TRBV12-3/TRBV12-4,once,CASSQTGQETQYF
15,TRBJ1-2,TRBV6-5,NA,CASSYSDRGGDGYTF